These T cell receptor beta chains were read from a single sample in a study of blood T cell repertoires in COVID-19. Clones were sequenced by immunoSEQ multiplex PCR, and TCRdb holds only the in-frame ones, with some missing. The sample carries fewer than 85,000 clones, around 90% recorded once. The sample was peripheral blood. These receptors came from a human donor in a cohort sampled during active COVID-19. Both conserved end residues are trimmed from each CDR3.

V gene: TRBV6-6; J gene: TRBJ2-3; CDR3 length: 12; CDR3 protein: ASSHRGSTDTQY
V gene: TRBV7-9; J gene: TRBJ2-7; CDR3 length: 13; CDR3 protein: ASSLVGQSSYEQY
V gene: TRBV15; J gene: TRBJ2-3; CDR3 length: 15; CDR3 protein: ATSRDGPRVTTDTQY
V gene: TRBV27; J gene: TRBJ1-2; CDR3 length: 13; CDR3 protein: ASSFRDRPNYGYT
V gene: TRBV15; J gene: TRBJ2-3; CDR3 length: 13; CDR3 protein: ATSRGLAGTDTQY
V gene: TRBV3-1/TRBV3-2; J gene: TRBJ2-1; CDR3 length: 13; CDR3 protein: ASSQDRGAHNEQF
V gene: TRBV6-6; J gene: TRBJ2-5; CDR3 length: 12; CDR3 protein: ASSYPTGGETQY
V gene: TRBV7-6; J gene: TRBJ2-7; CDR3 length: 15; CDR3 protein: ASSLTTGTGGAYEQY
V gene: TRBV12-5; J gene: TRBJ2-1; CDR3 length: 14; CDR3 protein: ASGFFLAGGDNEQF
V gene: TRBV2; J gene: TRBJ2-7; CDR3 length: 12; CDR3 protein: ASSEDRGLYEQY
V gene: TRBV5-1; J gene: TRBJ2-7; CDR3 length: 13; CDR3 protein: ASSLLSGSTYEQY
V gene: TRBV2; J gene: TRBJ2-5; CDR3 length: 11; CDR3 protein: ARSQGRQETQY
V gene: TRBV28; J gene: TRBJ2-3; CDR3 length: 15; CDR3 protein: ASSLTGGVGYPDTQY
V gene: TRBV11-2; J gene: TRBJ2-2; CDR3 length: 11; CDR3 protein: ASTRSGAGELF
V gene: TRBV27; J gene: TRBJ2-1; CDR3 length: 14; CDR3 protein: ASSTRLAGSPNEQF
V gene: TRBV4-2; J gene: TRBJ1-3; CDR3 length: 12; CDR3 protein: ASSQDRDGNTIY
V gene: TRBV5-1; J gene: TRBJ1-1; CDR3 length: 12; CDR3 protein: ASSGGAGSGEAF
V gene: TRBV9; J gene: TRBJ2-2; CDR3 length: 12; CDR3 protein: ASNDRGYTGELF
V gene: TRBV9; J gene: TRBJ2-5; CDR3 length: 10; CDR3 protein: ASSAYQETQY
V gene: TRBV4-1; J gene: TRBJ1-2; CDR3 length: 14; CDR3 protein: ASSQGGGGIVYGYT
V gene: TRBV30; J gene: TRBJ1-2; CDR3 length: 10; CDR3 protein: AWTPGYYGYT
V gene: TRBV3-1/TRBV3-2; J gene: TRBJ2-1; CDR3 length: 13; CDR3 protein: ASSGRDRTYNEQF
V gene: TRBV2; J gene: TRBJ2-7; CDR3 length: 13; CDR3 protein: ASTPPRAAHYEQY
V gene: TRBV5-1; J gene: TRBJ2-7; CDR3 length: 16; CDR3 protein: ASSLSSRRDTHTYEQY
V gene: TRBV24-1; J gene: TRBJ2-1; CDR3 length: 13; CDR3 protein: ATSDGGGPYNEQF
V gene: TRBV5-6; J gene: TRBJ2-7; CDR3 length: 13; CDR3 protein: ASSSRAQGYYEQY
V gene: TRBV11-3; J gene: TRBJ2-1; CDR3 length: 11; CDR3 protein: ASSLGENNEQF
V gene: TRBV27; J gene: TRBJ1-4; CDR3 length: 12; CDR3 protein: ASSEWTGGEKLF
V gene: TRBV10-3; J gene: TRBJ2-7; CDR3 length: 14; CDR3 protein: AISESMGGSSYEQY
V gene: TRBV7-8; J gene: TRBJ1-4; CDR3 length: 13; CDR3 protein: ASSLELQANEKLF
V gene: TRBV3-1/TRBV3-2; J gene: TRBJ1-5; CDR3 length: 14; CDR3 protein: ASSQDRGTGNQPQH
V gene: TRBV29-1; J gene: TRBJ2-2; CDR3 length: 13; CDR3 protein: SVTDSFGNTGELF
V gene: TRBV7-8; J gene: TRBJ2-3; CDR3 length: 16; CDR3 protein: ASSLGVSSGGALDTQY
V gene: TRBV4-1; J gene: TRBJ2-3; CDR3 length: 16; CDR3 protein: ASSQAPDRGQVADTQY
V gene: TRBV19; J gene: TRBJ2-3; CDR3 length: 15; CDR3 protein: ASSMDYGRAWTDTQY
V gene: TRBV5-1; J gene: TRBJ2-1; CDR3 length: 15; CDR3 protein: ASSLGGSKNSYNEQF
V gene: TRBV5-1; J gene: TRBJ2-7; CDR3 length: 20; CDR3 protein: ASSPGVGQGAVALGSTYEQY
V gene: TRBV7-6; J gene: TRBJ2-5; CDR3 length: 14; CDR3 protein: ASSLGGTGDQETQY
V gene: TRBV27; J gene: TRBJ2-3; CDR3 length: 12; CDR3 protein: ASSLSGGLHTQY
V gene: TRBV7-9; J gene: TRBJ1-1; CDR3 length: 14; CDR3 protein: ASSPKGASGLKEAF
V gene: TRBV7-9; J gene: TRBJ2-5; CDR3 length: 11; CDR3 protein: ASSLGLSETQY
V gene: TRBV7-9; J gene: TRBJ2-7; CDR3 length: 12; CDR3 protein: ASTVSSVPYEQY
V gene: TRBV7-3; J gene: TRBJ2-3; CDR3 length: 12; CDR3 protein: ASSKDRGTDTQY
V gene: TRBV18; J gene: TRBJ1-4; CDR3 length: 11; CDR3 protein: ASSPPGREKLF
V gene: TRBV7-2; J gene: TRBJ2-6; CDR3 length: 14; CDR3 protein: ASSLVGVTGANVLT